This TCR beta chain was identified in a study of beta chain features in type 1 diabetes. As regards this clone: Its antigen is unknown.

The V gene lost 11 bases and the J gene lost 0 bases, with 10 bases spanning the gap. The CDR3 totals 12 residues. Germline CDR1 reads MDHEN; CDR2 reads SYDVKM. Sequencing targeted expressed TCRB transcripts, as all isolated RNA had been reverse transcribed. Reads from naive, central memory and regulatory T cell samples averaged roughly 3.6 million. Produced via immunoSEQ multiplex PCR; TCRdb's table is partial and in-frame only. The sample has 250,000 to 300,000 clones; over 11% are singletons. General observations from the study: Naive, central memory and Treg TCRB repertoires appeared more alike in patients than in healthy donors. TCRB CDR3 length was moderately but significantly reduced in all four CD4+ subsets of Type 1 diabetes patients.

The TCR sequence derives from a man younger than 40 with type 1 diabetes. The rearrangement joins TRBV28 to TRBJ1-2; D gene unclear. Input material: naive CD4+ T cells from blood. The CDR3 nucleotides are TGTGCCTCGGGGAGAGCTAACTATGGCTACACCTTC. This gives the protein CASGRANYGYTF.